These T cell receptor beta chains were read from a single sample in a study of T cell responses to AZD1222 COVID-19 vaccine. Repertoires were generated with immunoSEQ multiplex PCR, while TCRdb's copy carries only in-frame clones and drops some. The sample has about 140,000 clones; over 75% are singletons. The sample was peripheral blood, taken on day 0 of AZD1222 vaccination. Source of these receptors: an adult in good health. The CDR3 runs from the conserved cysteine through the conserved F or W. The D gene is left open where the match is weak. Size is stated for part of the rows, as once, few or many counts, or as a class when the clone is expanded.

clone_size | j_call | v_call | d_call | cdr3_nt | cdr3_aa
once | TRBJ2-1 | TRBV7-6 | - | TGTGCCAGCAGCCGATTAAGAGGGAGCTCCTACAATGAGCAGTTCTTC | CASSRLRGSSYNEQFF
- | TRBJ1-2 | TRBV30 | - | TGTGCCTGGAGTCTCAGGGGACGCGTCTATGGCTACACCTTC | CAWSLRGRVYGYTF
- | TRBJ1-2 | TRBV18 | - | TGTGCCAGCCTGAGTGGCACCTCCAGGTGGGATGGCTACACCTTC | CASLSGTSRWDGYTF
- | TRBJ1-2 | TRBV18 | TRBD1 | TGTGCCAGCTCATGGGACAGCAAGAACTATGGCTACACCTTC | CASSWDSKNYGYTF
- | TRBJ2-1 | TRBV3-1/TRBV3-2 | TRBD1 | TGTGCCAGCAGCCGCTTCGGGACAGTTTACAATGAGCAGTTCTTC | CASSRFGTVYNEQFF
once | TRBJ1-2 | TRBV10-1 | - | TGCGCCAGCAGTGAACAGGGAAACTATGGCTACACCTTC | CASSEQGNYGYTF
once | TRBJ2-7 | TRBV5-1 | TRBD1 | TGCGCCAGCAGCTTGCCCAAGGGGACAGGGGATGACGAGCAGTACTTC | CASSLPKGTGDDEQYF
- | TRBJ1-5 | TRBV16 | TRBD1 | TGTGCCAGCAGCCAATGGTGGGACAGGGGAAGTGGCCAGCATTTT | CASSQWWDRGSGQHF
- | TRBJ1-1 | TRBV7-9 | - | TGTGCCAGCAGCTTAATGCCTGGAGAAGCTTTCTTT | CASSLMPGEAFF
once | TRBJ1-2 | TRBV2 | TRBD1 | TGTGCCAGCAGTGCTCCAGGGGGTAAGGGCGTATTTGGCTACACCTTC | CASSAPGGKGVFGYTF
- | TRBJ1-1 | TRBV3-1/TRBV3-2 | - | TGTGCCAGCAGCCAAGAAATCAGGGGTTCTGAAGCTTTCTTT | CASSQEIRGSEAFF
- | TRBJ2-1 | TRBV5-1 | TRBD2 | TGCGCCAGCAGCTTGGCCTCTCCTAGCGGGGGGCGGTACAATGAGCAGTTCTTC | CASSLASPSGGRYNEQFF
- | TRBJ1-2 | TRBV10-3 | - | TGTGCCATCAAGGACCCGGGGCGAGAGTGGGGCTATGGCTACACCTTC | CAIKDPGREWGYGYTF